What follows are 17 T cell receptor beta chains derived from one specimen sequenced in a study of T cell repertoires in cytomegalovirus infection. TCRdb analysed the reads with MiXCR anew, one entry per CDR3 protein. The table shows about 47,000 distinct CDR3 sequences, with 20% occurring only once. Antigen specificity for these receptors is unknown. Sequenced here: CD8+ T cells from cultured PBMCs, sampled from culture after CMV antigen stimulation. The receptors here all came from a human donor in good health (CMV status not recorded). Some clones in this sample may be carry-over from other donors' samples.

The rearrangement links TRBV27 to TRBJ1-1; no firm D call. The CDR3 has 13 amino acids. Between the trimmed V and J ends, which lost 4 bases and 2 bases, there was a span of 8 bases. The germline V gene has CDR1 MNHEY and CDR2 SMNVEV (reference sequence). The CDR3 DNA follows: TGTGCCAGCAGTTCGGGGATTAACACTGAAGCTTTCTTT. It is translated as CASSSGINTEAFF.

This chain links TRBV28 with TRBJ2-7; 8 bases line up with TRBD2. The CDR3 has 14 residues. Unmatched junction bases numbered 10, after V lost 5 bases and J lost 7 bases. Germline CDR1 and CDR2: MDHEN and SYDVKM. DNA for the CDR3: TGTGCCAGCAGTGTCACCTCGGGAGGGGTTGAGCAGTACTTC. Translating it yields CASSVTSGGVEQYF.

CDR3 in DNA: TGTGCCAGCAGCCGCGGGAGACAGGACTATGGCTACACCTTC. This gives the protein CASSRGRQDYGYTF. This sequence joins TRBV6-8 and TRBJ1-2; D might be TRBD1 (6 bases). The CDR3 spans 14 residues. Germline CDR1 MNHGY, CDR2 SAAAGT. V gave up 6 bases and J gave up 3 bases, with 14 bases separating them.

There are a few counts of this clonotype. V is TRBV23-1 and J is TRBJ1-5; D remains ambiguous. TRBV23-1 has ORF status, its function being uncertain. CDR3 length: 17 residues. The V end was cut by 3 bases, the J end by 0 bases, with 15 bases between. In DNA, the CDR3 is TGCGCCAGCAGTCACCGGGATAGAGTTTTTAGCAATCAGCCCCAGCATTTT. This codes for CASSHRDRVFSNQPQHF.

This clonotype was seen only once. CDR3 loop: CASSYRGGPDTQYF. CDR3 in DNA: TGTGCCAGCAGTTACCGCGGGGGCCCAGATACGCAGTATTTT. The rearrangement joins TRBV6-2 or TRBV6-3 to TRBJ2-3, with TRBD2 as a possible D gene (7 bases). Germline CDR1 reads MNHEY; CDR2 reads SVGEGT. Trimming stripped 2 bases from V and 4 bases from J, with 10 bases between. The CDR3 spans 14 residues.

The chain employs TRBV30 and TRBJ1-1, with D unclear. The CDR3 contains 13 residues. V was cut by 0 bases and J by 1 base, with 6 bases left in between. Germline V gene lookup returns CDR1 GTSNPN and CDR2 SVGIG (reference sequence). Here the CDR3 DNA reads TGTGCCTGGAGTGTACAGCCGAACACTGAAGCTTTCTTT. Translation gives CAWSVQPNTEAFF.

There are a few counts of this clonotype. The chain uses TRBV23-1 and TRBJ1-2; maybe TRBD1 (5 bases). TRBV23-1 is identified as an open reading frame with a role that is uncertain. CDR3 length: 17 amino acids. V lost 1 base and J 1 base, leaving 16 bases between the germline ends. DNA for the CDR3: TGCGCCAGCAGTCAATTTAGAATAGGGACGGTTAACTATGGCTACACCTTC. Translated, it gives CASSQFRIGTVNYGYTF.

This clonotype was found a few times. The CDR3 nucleotides read TGTGCCAGCAGCTTAGACAAGGAAAAACTGTTTTTT. Translated, it gives CASSLDKEKLFF. V usage is TRBV7-9 and J usage is TRBJ1-4; no clear D. This CDR3 spans 12 amino acids. Germline CDR1 reads SEHNR; CDR2 reads FQNEAQ (reference sequence). V was clipped by 1 base and J by 8 bases, with 5 bases between them.

This clonotype showed up just a few times. The chain has TRBV7-8 and TRBJ1-4; D possibly corresponds to TRBD1 (6 bases). Deletions cut 4 bases from V and 8 bases from J, with 17 bases between. The CDR3 sequence is 15 residues long. Germline V gene lookup returns CDR1 SGHVS and CDR2 FQNEAQ. The CDR3 bases are TGTGCCAGCAGCTCCAGACCAGGGGAGAAGGAAAAACTGTTTTTT. Protein sequence: CASSSRPGEKEKLFF.

This chain uses TRBV27 with TRBJ2-7; 10 positions match TRBD2. Germline V gene sequence: CDR1 MNHEY, CDR2 SMNVEV (reference sequence). This CDR3 contains 14 residues. The ends lost 3 bases at V and 4 bases at J; junction bases unmatched: 3. The CDR3 nucleotides are TGTGCCAGCAGTTTTAGCGGGGGGCCTTACGAGCAGTACTTC. It specifies CASSFSGGPYEQYF.

This clonotype was seen only a few times. The chain joins TRBV28 to TRBJ1-6, with D possibly being TRBD1 (6 bases). The CDR3 sequence is 16 residues long. Germline CDR1 reads MDHEN; CDR2 reads SYDVKM. The V end lost 5 bases, the J end lost 4 bases, and 15 bases lay between the germline ends. The CDR3 loop reads CASSLRAGAYNSPLHF. The DNA for the CDR3 is TGTGCCAGCAGTCTGAGGGCAGGGGCTTATAATTCACCCCTCCACTTT.

In its sample, this clonotype was seen a few times. The CDR3 nucleotides read TGTGCCAGCAGTGTGAACAGGGGTCGGGAAAAACTGTTTTTT. Protein sequence: CASSVNRGREKLFF. The rearrangement uses TRBV7-2 and TRBJ1-4; 7 bases are a match to TRBD1. Germline assignment: CDR1 SGHTA and CDR2 FQGNSA. There are 14 residues in the CDR3. The J segment lost 8 bases and the V segment lost 6 bases, leaving 9 bases of the junction unmatched.

This clonotype was observed a handful of times. This chain joins TRBV6-1 and TRBJ1-2, with TRBD1 matching 8 bases. Per the germline V gene, CDR1 is MNHNS and CDR2 is SASEGT. Trimming took 5 bases from V and 1 from J; bases not matched to a gene: 9. CDR3 size: 16 residues. CDR3 residues: CASSSKRQGSNYGYTF. Written as DNA, the CDR3 is TGTGCCAGCAGTTCAAAAAGACAGGGGAGTAACTATGGCTACACCTTC.

This clonotype was observed a handful of times. This chain connects TRBV11-2 to TRBJ1-1; 11 nucleotides line up with TRBD1. After removal of 3 bases from V and 7 bases from J, the junction contained 4 bases not matched to a gene. The length of the CDR3 is 14 residues. Per the germline V gene, CDR1 is SGHAT and CDR2 is FQNNGV. The CDR3 sequence: CASSFGQGAFEAFF. The CDR3 nucleotides read TGTGCCAGCAGCTTCGGACAGGGGGCATTTGAAGCTTTCTTT.

The chain recombines TRBV7-9 with TRBJ1-1, with D tentatively TRBD1 (5 bases). The V gene's germline CDR1 is SEHNR and CDR2 FQNEAQ (reference sequence). The CDR3 covers 14 residues. V shed 5 bases and J shed 0 bases, with 10 bases lying between them. CDR3 nucleotide sequence: TGTGCCAGCAGCCCCGGGACGGTGAACACTGAAGCTTTCTTT. Translated: CASSPGTVNTEAFF. Full variable domain (remainder filled in from reference TRBV7-9 and TRBJ1-1): DTGVSQNPRHKITKRGQNVTFRCDPISEHNRLYWYRQTLGQGPEFLTYFQNEAQLEKSRLLSDRFSAERPKGSFSTLEIQRTEQGDSAMYLCASSPGTVNTEAFFGQGTRLTVV.

This rearrangement joins TRBV7-6 to TRBJ1-1; 7 nucleotides match TRBD1. CDR3 length equals 19 residues. Germline V gene sequence: CDR1 SGHVS, CDR2 FNYEAQ. The V gene end was trimmed by 2 bases and the J gene end by 1 base; junction bases not matched to a gene: 16. DNA for the CDR3: TGTGCCAGCAGCTTACCAAGCGGGGAGAGGGGGCGCGGGAACACTGAAGCTTTCTTT. Its protein product is CASSLPSGERGRGNTEAFF.

This clonotype was picked up a small number of times. This chain joins TRBV7-8 and TRBJ2-7; the match to TRBD2 covers 12 bases. The V gene end was trimmed by 5 bases and the J gene end by 5 bases; junction bases not matched to a gene: 16. The germline V gene has CDR1 SGHVS and CDR2 FQNEAQ. This CDR3 is built from 18 residues. The CDR3 DNA sequence: TGTGCCAGCAGCCAATACGGACTAGCGGGGTTTTTGCACAACGAGCAGTACTTC. It translates to CASSQYGLAGFLHNEQYF. The variable domain in full, completed from reference TRBV7-8 and TRBJ2-7, reads GAGVSQSPRYKVAKRGQDVALRCDPISGHVSLFWYQQALGQGPEFLTYFQNEAQLDKSGLPSDRFFAERPEGSVSTLKIQRTQQEDSAVYLCASSQYGLAGFLHNEQYFGPGTRLTVT.